This T cell receptor (beta chain) was sequenced in a study of cytomegalovirus exposure and HLA in healthy donors. Study findings and constraints: Donor immune exposure was known only as CMV serostatus.

This clone was seen only a few times. Its antigen is unidentified. Amplification used 60 Vbeta primers and 13 Jbeta primers. Repertoires were generated with immunoSEQ multiplex PCR, while TCRdb's copy carries only in-frame clones and drops some. The data show about 200,000 clones, about four fifths seen once. This receptor was identified in a woman between 40 and 50 years old in good health and CMV-seronegative. The sample consisted of PBMCs.

CDR3 bases: TGCGCCAGCAGCCAAGTGATAGGGGGCACTGAAGCTTTCTTT. It is translated as CASSQVIGGTEAFF. The chain joins TRBV4-3 to TRBJ1-1; D may be TRBD1 (6 bases). The V gene lost 1 base and the J gene lost 4 bases, with 10 bases spanning the gap. CDR1 LGHNA and CDR2 YSLEER come from the germline V gene. The length of the CDR3 is 14 residues.